This T cell receptor beta chain appears in the sequencing data of a study of blood T cell repertoires in COVID-19. About the research overall: The United States, Italy and Spain supplied acute and convalescent COVID-19 samples. T cells, B-cell-depleted T cells, or PBMCs supplied cDNA or gDNA.

The CDR3 loop spans 15 amino acids. Germline V CDR1 and CDR2: MNHEY, SVGAGI. V gave up 8 bases and J gave up 6 bases; unmatched junction bases: 13. Source study methods: Reference gene primer amplification yielded estimated nucleated cell counts. Generated by immunoSEQ multiplex PCR, the TCRdb table keeps only in-frame clones and is missing some. The D gene and trimming were derived from the DNA, and the V and J assignments and clone size from that table. The table lists about 210,000 clones, about 86% of them singletons. The chain has TRBV6-5 and TRBJ2-1; 7 positions agree with TRBD1. The clonotype comes from a woman in her forties or fifties with acute or convalescent COVID-19. The sample was peripheral blood. CDR3 sequence (DNA): TGTGCCAGCCTGACCGACAGGGCGGCTGGCAATGAGCAGTTCTTC. Its protein is CASLTDRAAGNEQFF.